The rows below give T cell receptor beta chains drawn from one sample of a study of blood T cell repertoires in COVID-19. The data were produced by immunoSEQ multiplex PCR, yet TCRdb's version contains in-frame clones alone and is incomplete. Of some 200,000 clones listed, about 86% were seen once; the top ten hold around 2%. The material sequenced was peripheral blood. The receptors originated from a woman aged 60 to 75 with acute or convalescent COVID-19. The CDR3 runs from the conserved cysteine through the conserved F or W. D genes are given only for firm matches. Size is stated for part of the rows, as once, few or many counts, or as a class when the clone is expanded.

abundance,d_gene,v_gene,j_gene,CDR3nt,CDR3aa
once,TRBD1,TRBV7-8,TRBJ1-5,TGTGCCAGCAGCCCTACGCGGGACAGGGGGCGCGCAGGCAATCAGCCCCAGCATTTT,CASSPTRDRGRAGNQPQHF
-,-,TRBV6-5,TRBJ1-2,TGTGCCAGCAGTCCAGGACGGGTCAGGGTGGACGGCTACACCTTC,CASSPGRVRVDGYTF
once,TRBD2,TRBV6-5,TRBJ2-3,TGTGCCAGCAGTTACGGAGCGGGGACAGATACGCAGTATTTT,CASSYGAGTDTQYF
-,-,TRBV27,TRBJ1-2,TGTGCCAACGGACAGAGCTATGGCTACACCTTC,CANGQSYGYTF
-,TRBD1,TRBV30,TRBJ1-2,TGTGCCTGGCAGGGACAGGGGCATAACTATGGCTACACCTTC,CAWQGQGHNYGYTF
-,-,TRBV30,TRBJ1-3,TGTGCCTGGAGTGACGGAGCGGTTGGAAACACCATATATTTT,CAWSDGAVGNTIYF
-,TRBD2,TRBV3-1/TRBV3-2,TRBJ2-5,TGTGCCAGCAGCCAAGCTAGCGGGGGGGCCAAGACCCAGTACTTC,CASSQASGGAKTQYF
-,TRBD2,TRBV4-2,TRBJ2-7,TGTGCCAGCAGCCAAGAGGGGACTAGCGGCTTCTACGAGCAGTACTTC,CASSQEGTSGFYEQYF
few,TRBD1,TRBV3-1/TRBV3-2,TRBJ1-1,TGTGCCAGCACCTCAATCGACAGGGGCAACACTGAAGCTTTCTTT,CASTSIDRGNTEAFF
-,TRBD2,TRBV7-9,TRBJ2-5,TGTGCCAGCAGTACCCGGGGGGGCCAAGAGACCCAGTACTTC,CASSTRGGQETQYF
once,TRBD2,TRBV2,TRBJ2-5,TGTGCCAGCAGTGAAGGAGGCGGGGGAGAAGAGACCCAGTACTTC,CASSEGGGGEETQYF
-,TRBD1,TRBV27,TRBJ1-5,TGTGCCAGCAGTTCGATCCAGGGGGCTCAGCCCCAGCATTTT,CASSSIQGAQPQHF
-,-,TRBV7-8,TRBJ1-1,TGTGCCAGCAGCTCGGGGGGTGAAGCTTTCTTT,CASSSGGEAFF
once,TRBD2,TRBV6-1,TRBJ2-1,TGTGCCAGCAGTGATTGGCGGGGGGGCAATGAGCAGTTCTTC,CASSDWRGGNEQFF
-,-,TRBV20-1,TRBJ2-7,TGCAGTGCTAGTGATCCAACAGGGTTCGAGCAGTACTTC,CSASDPTGFEQYF
once,-,TRBV6-6,TRBJ1-2,TGTGCCAGCAGCCTAACAGGATATGGCTACACCTTC,CASSLTGYGYTF
-,-,TRBV27,TRBJ1-5,TGTGCCAGCAGTTTTGGCAGCGATGGGCCCCAGCATTTT,CASSFGSDGPQHF
-,-,TRBV4-1,TRBJ2-2,TGCGCCAGCAGCCAAGCGGGGTATATCTTCGAGGAGCTGTTTTTT,CASSQAGYIFEELFF
-,TRBD2,TRBV30,TRBJ2-1,TGTGCCTCGACTAGCGGTACCTACAATGAGCAGTTCTTC,CASTSGTYNEQFF
-,-,TRBV7-9,TRBJ1-6,TGTGCCAGCAGCTTAGGGGGGGGATTGTCGTCACCCCTCCACTTT,CASSLGGGLSSPLHF
-,-,TRBV29-1,TRBJ1-2,TGCAGCGTTGAAGATCGTTCAGGTCGTGGCTACACCTTC,CSVEDRSGRGYTF
-,TRBD1,TRBV11-1,TRBJ1-1,TGTGCCAGCAGCCCCGGGACAGGGAGCAGGTGGGCTTTCTTT,CASSPGTGSRWAFF
many,-,TRBV4-1,TRBJ1-1,TGCGCCAGCAGCACCGACAGCATCATGAACACTGAAGCTTTCTTT,CASSTDSIMNTEAFF
-,-,TRBV6-5,TRBJ2-2,TGTGCCAGCAGTTACCGGCAGGGTAACACCGGGGAGCTGTTTTTT,CASSYRQGNTGELFF
few,-,TRBV6-2/TRBV6-3,TRBJ2-1,TGTGCCAGCAGTTACTCGTTCCGGGGGAACAATGAGCAGTTCTTC,CASSYSFRGNNEQFF
-,-,TRBV7-2,TRBJ2-5,TGTGCCAGCAGCTCGCCCGGGATACGGGAGACCCAGTACTTC,CASSSPGIRETQYF
-,-,TRBV18,TRBJ2-5,TGTGCCAGCTCGGAGTGGGAGACCCAGTACTTC,CASSEWETQYF
-,TRBD1,TRBV3-1/TRBV3-2,TRBJ2-1,TGTGCCAGCAGCCAAGGGGGACAGGGTTTAGATGAGCAGTTCTTC,CASSQGGQGLDEQFF
-,-,TRBV27,TRBJ1-2,TGTGCCAGCAGTTCTCGGGGGGGTCAGGGGTGGAACTATGGCTACACCTTC,CASSSRGGQGWNYGYTF
once,-,TRBV5-4,TRBJ2-5,TGTGCCAGCAGCTTTCACGACACGGCCCAGTACTTC,CASSFHDTAQYF
-,TRBD1,TRBV5-8,TRBJ1-2,TGTGCCAGCAGCCACGGACTTGGGACAGACATTCGCTATGGCTACACCTTC,CASSHGLGTDIRYGYTF
-,-,TRBV4-1,TRBJ2-7,TGCGCCAGCAGCCAAGCTGCGACGGGTACCTACGAGCAGTACTTC,CASSQAATGTYEQYF
few,TRBD2,TRBV4-1,TRBJ2-7,TGCGCCAGCAGCCAGGGACTAGCTCTTACCGAGCAGTACTTC,CASSQGLALTEQYF
few,-,TRBV29-1,TRBJ1-3,TGCAGCATAACAGGGATCGGAAACACCATATATTTT,CSITGIGNTIYF
-,TRBD1,TRBV11-2,TRBJ2-1,TGTGCCAGCAGCGATCAGACAGGGGAGTACTACAATGAGCAGTTCTTC,CASSDQTGEYYNEQFF
-,TRBD1,TRBV6-2/TRBV6-3,TRBJ2-5,TGTGCCAGCAGTCAACCGGGACAGGGTCGAGAGACCCAGTACTTC,CASSQPGQGRETQYF
-,-,TRBV5-3,TRBJ2-2,TGTGCCAGAAGGGTTTGTAGAGTATCAGGCACCGGGGAGCTGTTTTTT,CARRVCRVSGTGELFF
-,-,TRBV2,TRBJ2-5,TGTGCCAGCAGTGATAGGGGAGAGACCCAGTACTTC,CASSDRGETQYF
-,-,TRBV6-5,TRBJ1-3,TGTGCCAGCGGGGCCTTGTGGGGCTCTGGAAACACCATATATTTT,CASGALWGSGNTIYF
-,TRBD1,TRBV7-9,TRBJ1-2,TGTGCCAGCAGCTTACAGGGGGCACATGGCTACACCTTC,CASSLQGAHGYTF
-,-,TRBV28,TRBJ1-1,TGTGCCAGCAGTTTTCCAGAGAACACTGAAGCTTTCTTT,CASSFPENTEAFF
-,TRBD1,TRBV19,TRBJ1-5,TGTGCCAGTAGTATTTTTAGTCAGGGGGCGCGGCAGCCCCAGCATTTT,CASSIFSQGARQPQHF
-,TRBD1,TRBV7-9,TRBJ2-1,TGTGCCAGCAGCGGGGGACAGGCATCTCGTCGGGGTGAGCAGTTCTTC,CASSGGQASRRGEQFF
-,-,TRBV19,TRBJ1-3,TGTGCCAGTACCAGGCGGGAAACTACCTCTGGAAACACCATATATTTT,CASTRRETTSGNTIYF
-,-,TRBV6-6,TRBJ2-7,TGTGCCAGCAGTCTCACGGACAGCTCCTACGAGCAGTACTTC,CASSLTDSSYEQYF
-,TRBD1,TRBV28,TRBJ1-3,TGTGCCAGCAGTTTAGGGGACAGATCTGGAAACACCATATATTTT,CASSLGDRSGNTIYF
-,TRBD1,TRBV5-6,TRBJ1-4,TGTGCCAGCAGCTTGAGGGACAGGGCGGCGGAAAAACTGTTTTTT,CASSLRDRAAEKLFF
-,-,TRBV4-2,TRBJ2-7,TGTGCCAGCAGCCAAGATGACAGACCCAGCTACGAGCAGTACTTC,CASSQDDRPSYEQYF
-,TRBD1,TRBV10-3,TRBJ1-1,TGTGCCATCAGTGATTCCCCCCCACCCCTCGACAGGGAGTCTGAAGCTTTCTTT,CAISDSPPPLDRESEAFF
-,-,TRBV6-5,TRBJ1-4,TGTGCCAGCGGGGCAGGCTCGAATGAAAAACTGTTTTTT,CASGAGSNEKLFF